This T cell receptor (beta chain) emerged from a study of T-cell reconstitution after alpha-beta-depleted transplantation in children. General observations from the study: T-cell numbers and diversity, one year after transplant, stemmed largely from T cells that were newly produced.

Regarding this clonotype: Its antigen is not identified.

Molecular barcoding with unique molecular identifiers was used for the TCRbeta library. TCRdb re-called the PCR reads with MiXCR, one entry per CDR3 protein. The sample includes 500,000 to 750,000 distinct CDR3 sequences, 10% to 15% of them seen just once. V lost 4 bases and J 7 bases, leaving 17 bases between the germline ends. CDR1 is LGHDT and CDR2 is YNNKEL in the germline V gene (reference sequence). The CDR3 covers 14 residues. This rearrangement joins TRBV3-1 to TRBJ2-7; possible D gene TRBD1, 6 bases. The receptor was isolated from a male patient aged 10 to 17 who had a stem cell transplant for acute myeloid leukemia, so the T cells may come from the graft donor. The sequencing here drew on PBMCs, mostly from graft donor cells, taken 360 days after TCRalphabeta/CD19-depleted stem cell transplant. The CDR3, as DNA: TGTGCCAGCAGCCCGACCACAGGGCCGAAAGAGCAGTACTTC. It encodes CASSPTTGPKEQYF.